This TCR beta chain was recovered during a study of blood T cell repertoires in COVID-19. Methods used by the authors: Nucleated cell counts were estimated from reference gene primer amplification. Assay: immunoSEQ multiplex PCR; the TCRdb copy retains only in-frame clones and omits some. V and J calls and clone size are as listed in that table; D and trimming were resolved from the DNA. The sample has 250,000 to 300,000 clones, about 76% seen once. V dropped 2 bases and J dropped 11 bases, with 22 bases sitting between them. In germline, CDR1 is MGHDK, CDR2 SYGVNS. This CDR3 contains 16 residues. This clonotype was sampled from a woman aged 55-70 years with active or convalescent COVID-19. The chain uses TRBV25-1 and TRBJ1-3; D perhaps matches TRBD1 (5 bases). The specimen was peripheral blood. This CDR3 is CASSEPLLQDPDAIYF. DNA of the CDR3: TGTGCCAGCAGTGAACCCCTTCTACAGGATCCTGACGCCATATATTTT.